Following are 7 T cell receptor beta chains from one sample sequenced in a study of blood T cell repertoires in COVID-19. Sequencing used immunoSEQ multiplex PCR; TCRdb keeps in-frame clones, though not all of them. The sample shows some 460,000 clones, about 90% of them seen only once. The sequenced sample was PBMCs or T cells enriched from blood (not recorded which). The receptors come from a woman aged 18-29 years who had recovered from COVID-19.

J is TRBJ1-2 and V is TRBV7-8; weak D call: TRBD1 (5 bases). Trimming removed 4 bases at V and 5 bases at J, with 8 bases between. Germline V gene lookup returns CDR1 SGHVS and CDR2 FQNEAQ. This CDR3 is built from 12 residues. CDR3 sequence (DNA): TGTGCCAGCAGCTCTAGGGGTTATGGCTACACCTTC. This encodes CASSSRGYGYTF.

V usage is TRBV3-1 (or the pseudogene TRBV3-2) and J usage is TRBJ2-5, with 9 bases that match TRBD2. The CDR3 spans 16 residues. Per the germline V gene, CDR1 is LGHDT and CDR2 is YNNKEL (reference sequence). Losses at the gene ends were 4 bases for V and 7 bases for J; bases not matched to a gene: 13. CDR3 in amino acids: CASSLEAGGLGGTQYF. DNA of the CDR3: TGTGCCAGCAGCCTCGAAGCGGGGGGCCTGGGCGGGACCCAGTACTTC.

This rearrangement joins TRBV11-2 to TRBJ2-3; 7 bases are shared with TRBD2. From germline, CDR1 is SGHAT and CDR2 FQNNGV. The length of the CDR3 is 16 residues. The V and J ends lost 4 bases and 3 bases, in that order; junction bases with no gene match: 10. CDR3 in amino acids: CASSSSTSEGTDTQYF. CDR3 DNA sequence: TGTGCCAGCAGCTCTTCTACTAGCGAAGGGACAGATACGCAGTATTTT.

This clone was detected a few times. The chain carries TRBV4-1 and TRBJ1-6; D not certain. The V end lost 5 bases, the J end lost 3 bases, and 17 bases lay between the germline ends. From germline, CDR1 is MGHRA and CDR2 YSYEKL. This CDR3 comprises 17 residues. The DNA of the CDR3 is TGCGCCAGCAGCGCCTTACCGCTAAAGTTCTATAATTCACCCCTCCACTTT. This gives the protein CASSALPLKFYNSPLHF.

The chain combines TRBV24-1 with TRBJ2-7, with 7 bases that match TRBD1. Germline values: CDR1 KGHDR, CDR2 SFDVKD. CDR3 length equals 17 residues. The ends lost 2 bases at V and 4 bases at J; junction bases unmatched: 13. The DNA of the CDR3 is TGTGCCACCAGTGATTGCAGGGGACAGCTGATATTATACGAGCAGTACTTC. Residues: CATSDCRGQLILYEQYF.

The chain links TRBV7-9 to TRBJ2-1; TRBD1 is a possible D gene (5 bases). Germline V gene lookup returns CDR1 SEHNR and CDR2 FQNEAQ (reference sequence). The V end was cut by 1 base, the J end by 6 bases, with 13 bases between. The CDR3 has 15 amino acids. In nucleotides, the CDR3 is TGTGCCAGCAGCTTAGATCAGGGTGTTGGCAATGAGCAGTTCTTC. Translated: CASSLDQGVGNEQFF.

This chain connects TRBV3-1 (or the pseudogene TRBV3-2) to TRBJ2-2; no clear D gene. The CDR3 is made up of 14 amino acids. Trimming pared 2 bases from V and 3 bases from J, leaving 7 bases between. Per the germline V gene, CDR1 is LGHDT and CDR2 is YNNKEL (reference sequence). DNA of the CDR3: TGTGCCAGCAGCCAAAGGCAGGACACCGGGGAGCTGTTTTTT. It encodes CASSQRQDTGELFF.